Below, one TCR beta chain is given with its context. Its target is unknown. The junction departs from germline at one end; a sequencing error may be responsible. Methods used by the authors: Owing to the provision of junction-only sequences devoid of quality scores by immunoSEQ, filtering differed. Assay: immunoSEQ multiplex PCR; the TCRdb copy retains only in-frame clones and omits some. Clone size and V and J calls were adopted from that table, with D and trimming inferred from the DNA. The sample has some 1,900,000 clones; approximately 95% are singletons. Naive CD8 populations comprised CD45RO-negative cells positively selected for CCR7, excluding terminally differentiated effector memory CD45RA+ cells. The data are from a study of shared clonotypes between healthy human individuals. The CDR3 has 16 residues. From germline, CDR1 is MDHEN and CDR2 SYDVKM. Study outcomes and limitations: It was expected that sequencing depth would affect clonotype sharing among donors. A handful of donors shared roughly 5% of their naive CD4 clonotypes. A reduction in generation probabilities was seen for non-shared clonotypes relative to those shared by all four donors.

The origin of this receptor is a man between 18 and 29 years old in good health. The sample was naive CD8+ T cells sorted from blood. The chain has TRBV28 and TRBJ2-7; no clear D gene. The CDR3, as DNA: TGTGCCAGCAGTCTATGGGTTCAGGAGAGCTCCTACGAGCAGTACTTC. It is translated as CASSLWVQESSYEQYF.